This T cell receptor beta chain was identified in a study of control samples from healthy donors and cancer patients. Libraries were prepared by immunoSEQ multiplex PCR; TCRdb keeps only in-frame clonotypes and omits some of them. The sample carries 130,000 or so clones, around 92% recorded once. This TCR was sampled from a woman in her forties or fifties in good health. Sequencing was performed on blood.

CDR3 DNA sequence: TGTGCCAGCTCACCACCGGCAGGGGCTGGCTACACCTTC. Translation gives CASSPPAGAGYTF. The genes are TRBV18 and TRBJ1-2; D possibly corresponds to TRBD1 (6 bases). Germline CDR1 is KGHSH and CDR2 is LQKENI. The germline V and J ends were trimmed by 0 bases and 7 bases, with 9 bases remaining between them. The CDR3 consists of 13 residues.